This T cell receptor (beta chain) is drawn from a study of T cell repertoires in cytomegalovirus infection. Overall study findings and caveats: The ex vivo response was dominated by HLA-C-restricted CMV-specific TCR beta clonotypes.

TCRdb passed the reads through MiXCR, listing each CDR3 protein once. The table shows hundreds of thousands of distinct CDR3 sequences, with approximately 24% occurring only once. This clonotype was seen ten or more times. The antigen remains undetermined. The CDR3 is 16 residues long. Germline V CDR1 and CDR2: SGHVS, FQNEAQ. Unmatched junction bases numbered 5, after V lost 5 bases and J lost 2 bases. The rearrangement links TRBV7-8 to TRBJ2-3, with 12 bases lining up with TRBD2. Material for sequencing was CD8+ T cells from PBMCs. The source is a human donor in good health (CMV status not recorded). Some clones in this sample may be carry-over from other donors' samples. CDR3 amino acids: CASSPSSGGVTDTQYF. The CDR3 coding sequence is TGTGCCAGCAGCCCATCTAGCGGGGGGGTCACAGATACGCAGTATTTT.